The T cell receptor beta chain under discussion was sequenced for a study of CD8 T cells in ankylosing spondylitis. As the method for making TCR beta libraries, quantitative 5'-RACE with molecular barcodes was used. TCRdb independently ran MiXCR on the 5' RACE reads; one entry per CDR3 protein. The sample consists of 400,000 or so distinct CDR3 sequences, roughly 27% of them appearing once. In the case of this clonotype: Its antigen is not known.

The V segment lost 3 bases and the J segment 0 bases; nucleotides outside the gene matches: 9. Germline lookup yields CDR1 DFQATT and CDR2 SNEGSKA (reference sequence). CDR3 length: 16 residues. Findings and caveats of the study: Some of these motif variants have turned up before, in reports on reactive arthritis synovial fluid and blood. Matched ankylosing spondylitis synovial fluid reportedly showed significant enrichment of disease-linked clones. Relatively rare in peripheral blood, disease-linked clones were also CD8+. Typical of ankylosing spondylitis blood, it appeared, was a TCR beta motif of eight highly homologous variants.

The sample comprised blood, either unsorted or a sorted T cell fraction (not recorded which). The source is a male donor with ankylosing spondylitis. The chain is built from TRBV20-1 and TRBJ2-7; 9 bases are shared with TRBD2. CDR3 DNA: TGCAGTGCTAGCCTCGGACTAGCGCAGAGCTCCTACGAGCAGTACTTC. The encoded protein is CSASLGLAQSSYEQYF.